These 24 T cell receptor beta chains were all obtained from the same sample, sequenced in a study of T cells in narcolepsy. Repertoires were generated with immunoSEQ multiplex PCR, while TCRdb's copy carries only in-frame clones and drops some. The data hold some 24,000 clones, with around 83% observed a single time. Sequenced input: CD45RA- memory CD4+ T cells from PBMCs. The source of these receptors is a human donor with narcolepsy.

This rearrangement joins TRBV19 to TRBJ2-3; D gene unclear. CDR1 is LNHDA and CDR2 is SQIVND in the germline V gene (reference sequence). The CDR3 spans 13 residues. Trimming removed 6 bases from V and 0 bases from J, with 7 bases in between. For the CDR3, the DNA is TGTGCCAGTAGGGGCACTAGCACAGATACGCAGTATTTT. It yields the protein CASRGTSTDTQYF. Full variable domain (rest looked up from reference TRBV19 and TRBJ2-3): DGGITQSPKYLFRKEGQNVTLSCEQNLNHDAMYWYRQDPGQGLRLIYYSQIVNDFQKGDIAEGYSVSREKKESFPLTVTSAQKNPTAFYLCASRGTSTDTQYFGPGTRLTVL.

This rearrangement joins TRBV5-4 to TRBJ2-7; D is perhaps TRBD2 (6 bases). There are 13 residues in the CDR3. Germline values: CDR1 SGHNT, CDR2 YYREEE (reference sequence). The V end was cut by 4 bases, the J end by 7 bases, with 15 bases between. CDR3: CASSLGWREEQYF. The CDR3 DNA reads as TGTGCCAGCAGCCTTGGGTGGAGGGAAGAGCAGTACTTC.

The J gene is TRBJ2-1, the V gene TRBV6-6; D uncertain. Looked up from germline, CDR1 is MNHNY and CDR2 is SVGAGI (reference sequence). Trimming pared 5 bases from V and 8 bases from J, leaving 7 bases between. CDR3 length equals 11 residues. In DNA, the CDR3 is TGTGCCAGCAGTCCCTCCCATGAGCAGTTCTTC. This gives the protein CASSPSHEQFF.

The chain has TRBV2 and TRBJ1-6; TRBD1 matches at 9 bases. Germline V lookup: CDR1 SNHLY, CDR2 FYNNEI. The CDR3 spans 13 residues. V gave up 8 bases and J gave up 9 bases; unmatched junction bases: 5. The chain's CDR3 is CASGGQGGSPLHF. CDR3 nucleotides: TGTGCCAGCGGGGGACAGGGCGGTTCACCCCTCCACTTT.

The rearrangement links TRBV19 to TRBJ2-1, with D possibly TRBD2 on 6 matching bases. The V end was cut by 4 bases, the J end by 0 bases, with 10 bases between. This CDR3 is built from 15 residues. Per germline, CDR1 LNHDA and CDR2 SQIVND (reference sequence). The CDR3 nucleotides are TGTGCCAGTAGTACAGGGAGGAGCTCCTACAATGAGCAGTTCTTC. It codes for CASSTGRSSYNEQFF.

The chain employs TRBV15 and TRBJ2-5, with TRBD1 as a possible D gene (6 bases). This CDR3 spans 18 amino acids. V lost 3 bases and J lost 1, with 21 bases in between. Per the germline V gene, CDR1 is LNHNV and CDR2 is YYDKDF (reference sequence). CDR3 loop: CATSRERAGQRFQETQYF. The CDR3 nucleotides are TGTGCCACCAGCAGGGAAAGAGCCGGACAGCGTTTCCAAGAGACCCAGTACTTC.

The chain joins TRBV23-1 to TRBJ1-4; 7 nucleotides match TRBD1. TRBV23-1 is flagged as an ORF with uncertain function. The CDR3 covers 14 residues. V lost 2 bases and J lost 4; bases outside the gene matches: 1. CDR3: CASSQNRGNEKLFF. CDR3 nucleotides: TGCGCCAGCAGTCAAAACAGGGGTAATGAAAAACTGTTTTTT.

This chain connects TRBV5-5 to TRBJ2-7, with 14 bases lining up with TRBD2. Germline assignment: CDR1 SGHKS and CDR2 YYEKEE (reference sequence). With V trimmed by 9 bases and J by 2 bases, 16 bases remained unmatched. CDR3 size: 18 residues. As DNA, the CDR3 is TGTGCCAATAACGCAACCGGGACTAGCGGGAGATTAACCTACGAGCAGTACTTC. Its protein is CANNATGTSGRLTYEQYF. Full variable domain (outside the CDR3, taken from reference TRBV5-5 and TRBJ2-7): DAGVTQSPTHLIKTRGQQVTLRCSPISGHKSVSWYQQVLGQGPQFIFQYYEKEERGRGNFPDRFSARQFPNYSSELNVNALLLGDSALYLCANNATGTSGRLTYEQYFGPGTRLTVT.

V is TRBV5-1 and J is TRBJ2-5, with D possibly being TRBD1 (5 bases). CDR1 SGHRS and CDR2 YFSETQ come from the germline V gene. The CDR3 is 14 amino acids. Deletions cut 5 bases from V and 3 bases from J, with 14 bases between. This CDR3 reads CASRAATGEETQYF. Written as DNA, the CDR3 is TGCGCCAGCAGAGCAGCCACAGGAGAAGAGACCCAGTACTTC.

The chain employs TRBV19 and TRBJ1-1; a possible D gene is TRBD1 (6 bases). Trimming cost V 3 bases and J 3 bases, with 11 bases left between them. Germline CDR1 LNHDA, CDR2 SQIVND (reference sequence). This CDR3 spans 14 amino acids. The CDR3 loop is CASSILGQYTEAFF. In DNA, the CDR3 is TGTGCCAGTAGTATTCTAGGACAGTACACTGAAGCTTTCTTT.

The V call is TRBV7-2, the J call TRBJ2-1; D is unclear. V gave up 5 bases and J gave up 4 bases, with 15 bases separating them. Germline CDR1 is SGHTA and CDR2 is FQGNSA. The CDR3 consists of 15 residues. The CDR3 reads CASSRATRVYNEQFF. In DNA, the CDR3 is TGTGCCAGCAGCAGAGCGACCCGGGTTTACAATGAGCAGTTCTTC. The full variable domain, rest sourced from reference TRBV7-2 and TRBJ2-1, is GAGVSQSPSNKVTEKGKDVELRCDPISGHTALYWYRQSLGQGLEFLIYFQGNSAPDKSGLPSDRFSAERTGGSVSTLTIQRTQQEDSAVYLCASSRATRVYNEQFFGPGTRLTVL.

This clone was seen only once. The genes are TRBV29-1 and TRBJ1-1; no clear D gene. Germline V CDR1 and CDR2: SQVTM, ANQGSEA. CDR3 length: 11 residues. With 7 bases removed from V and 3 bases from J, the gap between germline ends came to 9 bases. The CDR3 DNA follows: TGCAGCGAGAGATCGGACACTGAAGCTTTCTTT. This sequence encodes CSERSDTEAFF.

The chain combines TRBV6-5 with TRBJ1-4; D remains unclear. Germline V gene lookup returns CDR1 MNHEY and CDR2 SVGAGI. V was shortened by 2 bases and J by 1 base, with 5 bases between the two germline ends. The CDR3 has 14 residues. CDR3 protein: CASSYRRTNEKLFF. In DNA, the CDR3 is TGTGCCAGCAGTTACCGCAGAACTAATGAAAAACTGTTTTTT.

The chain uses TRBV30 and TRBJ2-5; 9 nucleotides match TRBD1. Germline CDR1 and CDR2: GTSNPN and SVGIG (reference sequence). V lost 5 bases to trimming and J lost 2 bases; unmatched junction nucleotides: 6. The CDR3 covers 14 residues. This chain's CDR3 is CAWSGDRGQETQYF. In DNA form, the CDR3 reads TGTGCCTGGTCTGGAGACAGGGGGCAAGAGACCCAGTACTTC.

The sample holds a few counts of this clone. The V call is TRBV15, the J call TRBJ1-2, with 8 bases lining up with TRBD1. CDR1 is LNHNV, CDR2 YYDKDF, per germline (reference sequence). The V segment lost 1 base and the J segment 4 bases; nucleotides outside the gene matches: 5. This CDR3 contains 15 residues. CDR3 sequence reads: CATSRAGTGPYGYTF. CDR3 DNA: TGTGCCACCAGCAGAGCCGGGACAGGCCCCTATGGCTACACCTTC.

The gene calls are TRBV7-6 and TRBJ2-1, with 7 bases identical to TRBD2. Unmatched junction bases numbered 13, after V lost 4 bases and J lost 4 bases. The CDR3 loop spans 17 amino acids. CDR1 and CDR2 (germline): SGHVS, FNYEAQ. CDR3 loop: CASSSGGGPPIYNEQFF. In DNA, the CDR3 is TGTGCCAGCAGCTCCGGGGGAGGGCCCCCAATATACAATGAGCAGTTCTTC.

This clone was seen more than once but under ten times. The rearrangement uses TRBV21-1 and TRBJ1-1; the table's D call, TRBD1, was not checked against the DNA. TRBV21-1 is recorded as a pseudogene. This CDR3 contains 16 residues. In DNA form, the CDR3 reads TGTGCCAGCAGCAAAGACGGGACAGCCATGAACACTGAAGCTTTCTTT. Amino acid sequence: CASSKDGTAMNTEAFF.

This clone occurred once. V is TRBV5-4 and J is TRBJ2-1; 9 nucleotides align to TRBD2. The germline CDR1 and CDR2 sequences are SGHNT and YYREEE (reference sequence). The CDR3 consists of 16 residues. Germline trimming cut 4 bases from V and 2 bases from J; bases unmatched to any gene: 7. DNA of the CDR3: TGTGCCAGCAGCCCGGAGGCTAGCGGGGCCTACAATGAGCAGTTCTTC. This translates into CASSPEASGAYNEQFF. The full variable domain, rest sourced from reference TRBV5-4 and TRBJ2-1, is ETGVTQSPTHLIKTRGQQVTLRCSSQSGHNTVSWYQQALGQGPQFIFQYYREEENGRGNFPPRFSGLQFPNYSSELNVNALELDDSALYLCASSPEASGAYNEQFFGPGTRLTVL.

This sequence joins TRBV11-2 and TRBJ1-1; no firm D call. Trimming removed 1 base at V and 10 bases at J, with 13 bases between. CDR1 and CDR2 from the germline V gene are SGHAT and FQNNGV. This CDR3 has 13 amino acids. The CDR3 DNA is TGTGCCAGCAGCTTAGCCCAAGGAGTAGGAGCTTTCTTT. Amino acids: CASSLAQGVGAFF.

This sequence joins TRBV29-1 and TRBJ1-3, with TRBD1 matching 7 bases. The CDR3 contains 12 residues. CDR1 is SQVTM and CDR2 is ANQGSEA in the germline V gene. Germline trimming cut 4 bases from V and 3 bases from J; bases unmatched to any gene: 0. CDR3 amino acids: CSVGQGGNTIYF. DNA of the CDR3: TGCAGCGTTGGACAGGGTGGAAACACCATATATTTT.

CDR3 amino acids: CASSRRGTGTEAFF. CDR3 nucleotides: TGTGCCAGCAGCCGACGTGGGACAGGTACTGAAGCTTTCTTT. The chain has TRBV5-6 and TRBJ1-1; 8 bases align to TRBD1. V was clipped by 4 bases and J by 5 bases; unmatched bases: 7. The CDR3 consists of 14 residues. The V gene's germline CDR1 is SGHDT and CDR2 YYEEEE.

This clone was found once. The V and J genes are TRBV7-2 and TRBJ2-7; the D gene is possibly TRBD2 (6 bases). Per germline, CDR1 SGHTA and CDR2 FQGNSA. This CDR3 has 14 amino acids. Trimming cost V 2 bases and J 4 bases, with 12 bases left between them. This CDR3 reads CASSLRRGGYEQYF. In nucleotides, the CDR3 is TGTGCCAGCAGCTTAAGGCGAGGAGGGTACGAGCAGTACTTC. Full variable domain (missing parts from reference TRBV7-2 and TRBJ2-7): GAGVSQSPSNKVTEKGKDVELRCDPISGHTALYWYRQSLGQGLEFLIYFQGNSAPDKSGLPSDRFSAERTGGSVSTLTIQRTQQEDSAVYLCASSLRRGGYEQYFGPGTRLTVT.

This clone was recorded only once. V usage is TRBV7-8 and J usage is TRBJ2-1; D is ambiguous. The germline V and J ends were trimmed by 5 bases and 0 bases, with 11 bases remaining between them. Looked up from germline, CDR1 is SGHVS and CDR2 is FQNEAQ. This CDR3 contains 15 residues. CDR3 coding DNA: TGTGCCAGCAGCAGCAGCGAGAGCTCCTACAATGAGCAGTTCTTC. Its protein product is CASSSSESSYNEQFF.

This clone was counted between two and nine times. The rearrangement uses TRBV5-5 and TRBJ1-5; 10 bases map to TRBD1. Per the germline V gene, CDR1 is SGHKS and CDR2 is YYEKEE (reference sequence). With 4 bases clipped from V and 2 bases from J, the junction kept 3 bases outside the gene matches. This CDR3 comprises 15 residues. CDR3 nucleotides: TGTGCCAGCAGCCCCGGGACAGGGGGCAATCAGCCCCAGCATTTT. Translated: CASSPGTGGNQPQHF.